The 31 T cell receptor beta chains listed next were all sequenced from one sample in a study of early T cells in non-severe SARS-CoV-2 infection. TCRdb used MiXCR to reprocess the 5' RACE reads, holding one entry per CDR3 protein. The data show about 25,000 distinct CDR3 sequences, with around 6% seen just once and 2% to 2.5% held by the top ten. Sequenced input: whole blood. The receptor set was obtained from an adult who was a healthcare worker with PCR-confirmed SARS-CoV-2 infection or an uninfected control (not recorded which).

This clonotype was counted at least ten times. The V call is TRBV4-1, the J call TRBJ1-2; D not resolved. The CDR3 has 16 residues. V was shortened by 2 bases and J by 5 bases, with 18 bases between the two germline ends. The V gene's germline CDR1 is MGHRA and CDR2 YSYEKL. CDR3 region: CASSQPLAGSDYGYTF. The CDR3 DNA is TGCGCCAGCAGCCAACCTCTGGCGGGGTCAGATTATGGCTACACCTTC.

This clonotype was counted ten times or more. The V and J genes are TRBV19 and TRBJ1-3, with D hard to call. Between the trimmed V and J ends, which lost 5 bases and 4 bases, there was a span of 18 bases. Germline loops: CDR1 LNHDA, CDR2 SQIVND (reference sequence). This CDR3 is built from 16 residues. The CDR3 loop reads CASSPDLSVGGNTIYF. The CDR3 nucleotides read TGTGCCAGTAGTCCTGACCTCAGCGTGGGAGGAAACACCATATATTTT.

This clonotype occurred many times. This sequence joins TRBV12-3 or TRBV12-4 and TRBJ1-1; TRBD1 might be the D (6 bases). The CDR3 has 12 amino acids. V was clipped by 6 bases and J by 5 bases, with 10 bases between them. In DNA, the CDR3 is TGTGCCAGCAGGCCCACAGGGACTGAAGCTTTCTTT. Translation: CASRPTGTEAFF.

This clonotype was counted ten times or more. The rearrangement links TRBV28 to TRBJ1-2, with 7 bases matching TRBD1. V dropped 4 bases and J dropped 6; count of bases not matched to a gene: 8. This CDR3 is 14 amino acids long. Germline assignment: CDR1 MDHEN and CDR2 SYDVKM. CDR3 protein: CASSYNRGLDGYTF. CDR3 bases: TGTGCCAGCAGTTATAACAGGGGCTTAGATGGCTACACCTTC.

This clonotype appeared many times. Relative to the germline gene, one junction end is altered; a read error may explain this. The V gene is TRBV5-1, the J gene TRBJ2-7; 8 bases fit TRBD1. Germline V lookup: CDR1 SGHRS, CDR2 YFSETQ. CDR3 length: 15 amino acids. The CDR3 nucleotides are TGCGCCAGCAGCTTGACAGGGGGTCTCTCCCACGAGCAGTACTTC. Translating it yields CASSLTGGLSHEQYF.

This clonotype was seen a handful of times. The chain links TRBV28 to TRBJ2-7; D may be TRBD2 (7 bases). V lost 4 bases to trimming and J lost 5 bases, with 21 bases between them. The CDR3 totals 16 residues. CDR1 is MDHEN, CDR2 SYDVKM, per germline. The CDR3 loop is CASSSPQGRGKNEQYF. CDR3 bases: TGTGCCAGCAGTTCCCCCCAGGGGAGGGGAAAAAACGAGCAGTACTTC.

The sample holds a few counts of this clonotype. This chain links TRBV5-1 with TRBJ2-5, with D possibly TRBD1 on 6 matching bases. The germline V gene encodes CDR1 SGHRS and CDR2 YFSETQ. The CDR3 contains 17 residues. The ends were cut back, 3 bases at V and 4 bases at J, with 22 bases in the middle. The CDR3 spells CASSSSGKQGIGETQYF. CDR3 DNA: TGCGCCAGCAGCTCCTCCGGAAAACAGGGAATAGGAGAGACCCAGTACTTC.

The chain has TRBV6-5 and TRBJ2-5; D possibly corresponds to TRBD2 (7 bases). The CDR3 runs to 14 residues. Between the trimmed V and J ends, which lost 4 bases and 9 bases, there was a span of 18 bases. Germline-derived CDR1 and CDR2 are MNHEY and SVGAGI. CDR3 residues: CASSLMRGPGAQYF. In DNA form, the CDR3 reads TGTGCCAGCAGTTTGATGCGGGGGCCCGGGGCCCAGTACTTC.

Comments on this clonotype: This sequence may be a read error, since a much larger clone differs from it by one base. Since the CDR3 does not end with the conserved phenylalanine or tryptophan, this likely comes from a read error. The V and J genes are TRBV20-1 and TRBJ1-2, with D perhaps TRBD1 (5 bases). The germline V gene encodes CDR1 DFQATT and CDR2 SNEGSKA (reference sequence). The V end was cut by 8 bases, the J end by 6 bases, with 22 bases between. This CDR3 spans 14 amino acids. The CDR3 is CSRNTRGKGNGYTI. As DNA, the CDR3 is TGCAGTCGTAACACTCGGGGGAAAGGGAATGGCTACACCATC.

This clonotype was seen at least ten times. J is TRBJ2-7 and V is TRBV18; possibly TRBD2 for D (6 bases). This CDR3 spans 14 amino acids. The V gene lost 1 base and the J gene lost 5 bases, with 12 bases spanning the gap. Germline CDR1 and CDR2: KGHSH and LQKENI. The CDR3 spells CASSPQGGTHEQYF. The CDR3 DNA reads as TGTGCCAGCTCACCACAAGGAGGGACCCACGAGCAGTACTTC.

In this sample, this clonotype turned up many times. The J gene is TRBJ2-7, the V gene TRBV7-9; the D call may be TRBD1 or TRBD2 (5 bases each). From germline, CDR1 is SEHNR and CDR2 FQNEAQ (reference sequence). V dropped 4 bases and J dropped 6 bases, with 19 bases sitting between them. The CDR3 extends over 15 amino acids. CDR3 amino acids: CASSYAGTRGLEQYF. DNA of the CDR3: TGTGCCAGCAGCTACGCAGGGACGAGGGGCCTCGAGCAGTACTTC.

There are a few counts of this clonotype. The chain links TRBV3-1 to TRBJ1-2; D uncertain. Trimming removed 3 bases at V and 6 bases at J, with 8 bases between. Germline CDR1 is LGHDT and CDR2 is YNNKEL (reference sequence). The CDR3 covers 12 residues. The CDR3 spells CASSHILDGYTF. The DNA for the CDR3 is TGTGCCAGCAGCCACATCCTGGATGGCTACACCTTC.

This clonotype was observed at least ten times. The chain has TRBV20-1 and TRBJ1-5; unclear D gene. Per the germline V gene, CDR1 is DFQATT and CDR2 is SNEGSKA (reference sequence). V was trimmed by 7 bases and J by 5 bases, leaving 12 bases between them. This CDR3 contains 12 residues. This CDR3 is CSVMGSDQPQHF. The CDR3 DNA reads TGCAGTGTAATGGGGAGTGATCAGCCCCAGCATTTT.

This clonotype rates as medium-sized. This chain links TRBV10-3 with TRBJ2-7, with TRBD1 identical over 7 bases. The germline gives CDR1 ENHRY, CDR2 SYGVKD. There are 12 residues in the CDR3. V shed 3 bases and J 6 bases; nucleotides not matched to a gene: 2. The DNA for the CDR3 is TGTGCCATCAGTGAAAGGGGGCGCGAGCAGTACTTC. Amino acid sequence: CAISERGREQYF.

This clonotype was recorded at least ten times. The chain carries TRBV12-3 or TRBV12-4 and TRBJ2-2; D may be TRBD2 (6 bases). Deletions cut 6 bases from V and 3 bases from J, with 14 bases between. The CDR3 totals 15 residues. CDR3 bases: TGTGCCAGCAGCGTACTAGCAATGCACACCGGGGAGCTGTTTTTT. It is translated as CASSVLAMHTGELFF.

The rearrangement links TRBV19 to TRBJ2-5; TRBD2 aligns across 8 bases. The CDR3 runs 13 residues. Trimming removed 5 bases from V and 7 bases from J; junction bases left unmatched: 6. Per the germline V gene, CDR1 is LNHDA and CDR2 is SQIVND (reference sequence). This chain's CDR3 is CASSVAGYGTQYF. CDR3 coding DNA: TGTGCCAGTAGTGTAGCGGGGTATGGGACCCAGTACTTC.

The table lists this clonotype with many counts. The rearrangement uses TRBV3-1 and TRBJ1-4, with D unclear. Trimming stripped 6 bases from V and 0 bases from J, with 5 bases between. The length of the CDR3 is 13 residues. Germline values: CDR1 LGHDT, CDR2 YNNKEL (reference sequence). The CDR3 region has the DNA TGTGCCAGCAGGGACGCAACTAATGAAAAACTGTTTTTT. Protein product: CASRDATNEKLFF.

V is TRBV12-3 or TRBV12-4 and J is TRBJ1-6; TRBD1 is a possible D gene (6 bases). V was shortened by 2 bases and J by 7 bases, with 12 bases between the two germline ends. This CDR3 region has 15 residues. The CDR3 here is CASSLLPGENSPLHF. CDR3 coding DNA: TGTGCCAGCAGTTTATTGCCAGGGGAAAATTCACCCCTCCACTTT.

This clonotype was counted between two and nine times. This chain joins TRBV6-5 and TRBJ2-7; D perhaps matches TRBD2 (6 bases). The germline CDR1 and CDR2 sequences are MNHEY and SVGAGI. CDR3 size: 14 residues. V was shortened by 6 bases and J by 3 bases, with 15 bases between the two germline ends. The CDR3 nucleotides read TGTGCCAGCAGAGGGCCCGGGGGAAGCTACGAGCAGTACTTC. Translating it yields CASRGPGGSYEQYF.

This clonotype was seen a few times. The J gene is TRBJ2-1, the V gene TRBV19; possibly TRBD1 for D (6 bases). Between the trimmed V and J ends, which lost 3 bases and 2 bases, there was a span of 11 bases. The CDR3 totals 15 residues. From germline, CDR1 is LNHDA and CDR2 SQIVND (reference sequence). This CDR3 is CASSMRGSPYNEQFF. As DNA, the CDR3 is TGTGCCAGTAGTATGAGGGGGAGCCCCTACAATGAGCAGTTCTTC.

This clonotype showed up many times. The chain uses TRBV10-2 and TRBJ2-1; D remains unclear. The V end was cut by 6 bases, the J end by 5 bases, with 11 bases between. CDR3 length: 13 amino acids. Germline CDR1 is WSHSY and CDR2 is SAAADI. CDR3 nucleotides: TGCGCCAGCAGGCGAGACACCCACAATGAGCAGTTCTTC. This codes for CASRRDTHNEQFF.

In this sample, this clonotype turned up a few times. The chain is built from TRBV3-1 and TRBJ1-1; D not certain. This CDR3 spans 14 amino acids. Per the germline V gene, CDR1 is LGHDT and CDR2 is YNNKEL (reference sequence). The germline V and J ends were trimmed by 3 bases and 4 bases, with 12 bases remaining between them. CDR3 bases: TGTGCCAGCAGCCATCTCTTGTTGGGCACTGAAGCTTTCTTT. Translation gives CASSHLLLGTEAFF.

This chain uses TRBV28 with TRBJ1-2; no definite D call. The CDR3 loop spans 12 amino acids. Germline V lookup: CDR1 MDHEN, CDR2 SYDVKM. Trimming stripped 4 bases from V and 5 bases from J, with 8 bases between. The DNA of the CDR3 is TGTGCCAGCAGTTCACCACAATATGGCTACACCTTC. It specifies CASSSPQYGYTF.

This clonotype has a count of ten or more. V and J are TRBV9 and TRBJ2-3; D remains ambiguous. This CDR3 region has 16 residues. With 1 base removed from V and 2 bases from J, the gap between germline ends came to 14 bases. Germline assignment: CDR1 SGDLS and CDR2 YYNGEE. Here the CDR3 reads CASSVFVSITTDTQYF. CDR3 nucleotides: TGTGCCAGCAGCGTATTCGTCAGCATAACCACAGATACGCAGTATTTT.

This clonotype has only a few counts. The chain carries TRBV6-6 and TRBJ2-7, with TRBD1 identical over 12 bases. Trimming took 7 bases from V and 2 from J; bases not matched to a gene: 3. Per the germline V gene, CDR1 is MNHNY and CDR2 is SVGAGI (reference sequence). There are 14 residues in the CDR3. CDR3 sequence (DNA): TGTGCCAGCATTAGGGACAGGGGGCCCTACGAGCAGTACTTC. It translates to CASIRDRGPYEQYF.

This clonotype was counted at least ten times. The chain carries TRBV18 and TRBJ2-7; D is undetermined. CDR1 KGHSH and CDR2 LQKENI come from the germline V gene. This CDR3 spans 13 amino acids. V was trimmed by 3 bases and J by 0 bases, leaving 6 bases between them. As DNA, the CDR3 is TGTGCCAGCTCACCGACCGGCTCCTACGAGCAGTACTTC. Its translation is CASSPTGSYEQYF. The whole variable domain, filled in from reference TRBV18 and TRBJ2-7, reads NAGVMQNPRHLVRRRGQEARLRCSPMKGHSHVYWYRQLPEEGLKFMVYLQKENIIDESGMPKERFSAEFPKEGPSILRIQQVVRGDSAAYFCASSPTGSYEQYFGPGTRLTVT.

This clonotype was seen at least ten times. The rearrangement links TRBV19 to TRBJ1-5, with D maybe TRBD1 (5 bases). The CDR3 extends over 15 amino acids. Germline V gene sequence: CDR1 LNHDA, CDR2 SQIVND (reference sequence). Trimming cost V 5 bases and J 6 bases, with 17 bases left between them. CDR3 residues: CASSPTAFMSQPQHF. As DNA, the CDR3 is TGTGCCAGTAGTCCGACAGCGTTTATGAGTCAGCCCCAGCATTTT.

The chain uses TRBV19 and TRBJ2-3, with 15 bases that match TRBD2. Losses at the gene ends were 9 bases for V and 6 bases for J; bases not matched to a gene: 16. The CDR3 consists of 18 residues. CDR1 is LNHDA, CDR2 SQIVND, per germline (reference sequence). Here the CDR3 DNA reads TGTGCCAGCAGAACCGGGACTAGCGGGGGGCCCAGGCTGGATACGCAGTATTTT. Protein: CASRTGTSGGPRLDTQYF.

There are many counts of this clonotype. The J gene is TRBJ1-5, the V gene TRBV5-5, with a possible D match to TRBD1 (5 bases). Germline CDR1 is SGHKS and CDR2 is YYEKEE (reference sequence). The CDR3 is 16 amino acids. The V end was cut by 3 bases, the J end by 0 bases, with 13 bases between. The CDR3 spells CASSWRGDLSNQPQHF. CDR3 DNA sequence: TGTGCCAGCAGCTGGAGGGGAGACCTTAGCAATCAGCCCCAGCATTTT.

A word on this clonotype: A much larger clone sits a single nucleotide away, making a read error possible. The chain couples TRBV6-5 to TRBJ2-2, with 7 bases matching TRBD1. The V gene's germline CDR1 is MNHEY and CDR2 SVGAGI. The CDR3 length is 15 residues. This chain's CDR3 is CVSSYTWGTVGELFF. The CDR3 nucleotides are TGTGTCAGCAGTTACACATGGGGGACAGTCGGGGAGCTGTTTTTT.

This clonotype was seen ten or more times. CDR3 nucleotides: TGCAGCGTGGGAGCGGGGGGCCCGGCCGAGCAGTTCTTC. Amino acids: CSVGAGGPAEQFF. The chain couples TRBV29-1 to TRBJ2-1; 9 bases map to TRBD2. CDR1 SQVTM and CDR2 ANQGSEA come from the germline V gene. This CDR3 is built from 13 residues. V dropped 6 bases and J dropped 10; count of bases not matched to a gene: 10.